This T cell receptor (beta chain) emerged from a study of CD8 T cells in ankylosing spondylitis. The TCR beta libraries were generated through quantitative 5'-RACE incorporating molecular barcodes. From the 5' RACE reads, TCRdb called clonotypes with MiXCR, one entry per CDR3 protein. The sample lists more than 600,000 distinct CDR3 sequences, around a fifth occurring once. The study's findings and limits: Seemingly characteristic of ankylosing spondylitis blood was a TCR beta motif consisting of fewer than 10 highly homologous variants. From matched ankylosing spondylitis synovial fluid, disease-linked clones were reportedly recovered at significantly enriched levels.

A word on this clonotype: Its antigen is unknown.

The receptor was derived from a male donor with ankylosing spondylitis. The sample taken for sequencing was blood, either unsorted or a sorted T cell fraction (not recorded which).

The CDR3 protein is CATSREEGINQPQHF. The CDR3 DNA reads TGTGCCACCAGCAGAGAGGAGGGAATCAATCAGCCCCAGCATTTT. V usage is TRBV15 and J usage is TRBJ1-5; no reliable D call. Trimming took off 0 bases at V and 3 bases at J, with 9 bases between the two ends. Germline V gene lookup returns CDR1 LNHNV and CDR2 YYDKDF (reference sequence). This CDR3 comprises 15 residues.